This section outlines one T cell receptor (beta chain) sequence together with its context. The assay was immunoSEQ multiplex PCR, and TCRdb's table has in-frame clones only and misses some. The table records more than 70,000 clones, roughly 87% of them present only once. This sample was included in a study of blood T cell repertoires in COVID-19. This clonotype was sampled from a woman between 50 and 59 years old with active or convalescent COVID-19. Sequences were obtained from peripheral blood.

The CDR3: CASSFHGNQETQYF. CDR3 coding DNA: TGTGCCAGCAGTTTCCACGGGAACCAAGAGACCCAGTACTTC. The chain carries TRBV27 and TRBJ2-5; D may be TRBD2 (5 bases). Germline V gives CDR1 MNHEY, CDR2 SMNVEV (reference sequence). Trimming stripped 3 bases from V and 0 bases from J, with 8 bases between. The CDR3 is made up of 14 amino acids.